This entry lists 17 T cell receptor beta chains sequenced from one sample in a study of blood T cells in healthy people across ages. Primed by a sample-barcoded 5' primer and a J-beta primer mix, a second PCR proceeded for about 6 to 12 cycles. TCRdb analysed the 5' RACE reads with MiXCR anew, one entry per CDR3 protein. Here the sample spans roughly 1.5 million distinct CDR3 sequences, under 55% being singletons. The sequencing sample was made of blood. These receptors came from a woman younger than 30 in good health.

The chain employs TRBV11-2 and TRBJ1-1, with TRBD1 matching 10 bases. The germline V gene has CDR1 SGHAT and CDR2 FQNNGV. The junction had 7 bases not matched to a gene; V was cut back by 6 bases and J by 6 bases. This CDR3 contains 14 residues. The CDR3 DNA follows: TGTGCCAGCAGGCGAAGACAGGGGGCCGCTGAAGCTTTCTTT. Its translation: CASRRRQGAAEAFF.

There are a few counts of this clonotype. V is TRBV27 and J is TRBJ2-3; maybe TRBD1 (6 bases). Germline CDR1 reads MNHEY; CDR2 reads SMNVEV (reference sequence). The length of the CDR3 is 15 residues. The germline V and J ends were trimmed by 6 bases and 4 bases, with 17 bases remaining between them. Written as DNA, the CDR3 is TGTGCCAGCAGCGAAGGGGGACCCCCACCAGATACGCAGTATTTT. It yields the protein CASSEGGPPPDTQYF.

In DNA form, the CDR3 reads TGTGCCAGCAGTGAATCGGGTGGCGACGCCCTATACTATGGCTACACCTTC. Residues: CASSESGGDALYYGYTF. The chain links TRBV25-1 to TRBJ1-2, with D unclear. CDR1 and CDR2 from the germline V gene are MGHDK and SYGVNS. The CDR3 is 17 residues long. Trimming took off 1 base at V and 3 bases at J, with 18 bases between the two ends.

This clonotype was recorded once. The junction and the germline gene differ at one end; a read error may be behind it. This chain uses TRBV6-2 or TRBV6-3 with TRBJ1-6; D remains unclear. Germline values: CDR1 MNHEY, CDR2 SVGEGT. The CDR3 consists of 15 residues. The CDR3 loop is CASSYEQLYNSPPHF. For the CDR3, the DNA is TGTGCCAGCAGTTACGAACAGCTCTATAATTCACCCCCCCACTTT.

This clonotype was counted only a few times. This chain joins TRBV7-9 and TRBJ2-2; 10 bases line up with TRBD2. The V gene's germline CDR1 is SEHNR and CDR2 FQNEAQ (reference sequence). V shed 2 bases, J shed 5 bases, and the junction held 2 bases outside the gene matches. The CDR3 has 15 residues. CDR3 sequence (DNA): TGTGCCAGCAGCTTATCTAGCGGGGGAACCGGGGAGCTGTTTTTT. Translating it yields CASSLSSGGTGELFF.

The V gene is TRBV20-1, the J gene TRBJ2-5; D may be TRBD1 or TRBD2 (5 bases each). The germline gives CDR1 DFQATT, CDR2 SNEGSKA (reference sequence). The CDR3 extends over 14 amino acids. V was shortened by 3 bases and J by 5 bases, with 16 bases between the two germline ends. CDR3 region: CSASGRGRRETQYF. The DNA of the CDR3 is TGCAGTGCTAGTGGTCGGGGACGACGGGAGACCCAGTACTTC.

The J gene is TRBJ2-1, the V gene TRBV6-1; TRBD2 matches 11 bases. The V gene end was trimmed by 7 bases and the J gene end by 8 bases; junction bases not matched to a gene: 7. Per germline, CDR1 MNHNS and CDR2 SASEGT. The CDR3 covers 14 residues. Here the CDR3 DNA reads TGTGCCAGCACCGAGACTAGCGGGAAATATGAGCAGTTCTTC. Its protein product is CASTETSGKYEQFF.

A note on this clonotype: A much larger clone is a single base away; this may be a read error. The V gene is TRBV29-1, the J gene TRBJ2-5, with 7 bases lining up with TRBD2. The junction had 15 bases not matched to a gene; V was cut back by 6 bases and J by 11 bases. The CDR3 covers 13 residues. CDR1 and CDR2 (germline): SQVTM, ANQGSEA. CDR3 DNA sequence: TGCAGCGTCGCCGGCAGGGAGGGAAATGAGCAGTACTTC. It is translated as CSVAGREGNEQYF.

This clonotype showed up just a few times. The chain is built from TRBV7-9 and TRBJ1-1; maybe TRBD1 (6 bases). V lost 5 bases and J 2 bases, leaving 12 bases between the germline ends. CDR1 is SEHNR, CDR2 FQNEAQ, per germline (reference sequence). The CDR3 runs to 14 residues. For the CDR3, the DNA is TGTGCCAGCAGCGCGCCGACAGGAAACACTGAAGCTTTCTTT. It encodes CASSAPTGNTEAFF.

This clonotype has ten or more counts. The V and J genes are TRBV29-1 and TRBJ2-1, with unresolved D. Trimming took off 5 bases at V and 10 bases at J, with 9 bases between the two ends. The germline CDR1 and CDR2 sequences are SQVTM and ANQGSEA. The CDR3 consists of 10 residues. The CDR3 DNA follows: TGCAGCGTTATGGATCTCGAGCAGTTCTTC. It is translated as CSVMDLEQFF.

The count of this clonotype is one. The V and J genes are TRBV3-1 and TRBJ2-1; TRBD2 matches at 8 bases. Germline loops: CDR1 LGHDT, CDR2 YNNKEL (reference sequence). The CDR3 runs 16 residues. J was trimmed by 6 bases and V by 0 bases; bases with no gene match: 7. CDR3 coding DNA: TGTGCCAGCAGCCAAGAACGGCTAGCGGGCATCAATGAGCAGTTCTTC. Encoded protein: CASSQERLAGINEQFF.

The V call is TRBV6-2 or TRBV6-3, the J call TRBJ2-7, with a tentative D call TRBD2 (5 bases). Deletions cut 2 bases from V and 2 bases from J, with 13 bases between. Germline V CDR1 and CDR2: MNHEY, SVGEGT. The CDR3 extends over 15 amino acids. The CDR3 here is CASSYGGAVTYEQYF. Written as DNA, the CDR3 is TGTGCCAGCAGTTACGGAGGAGCGGTAACCTACGAGCAGTACTTC.

This chain uses TRBV15 with TRBJ2-2; no firm D call. Per the germline V gene, CDR1 is LNHNV and CDR2 is YYDKDF (reference sequence). The CDR3 runs to 13 residues. V gave up 4 bases and J gave up 0 bases, with 3 bases separating them. The CDR3 bases are TGTGCCACCAGCACCTCGAACACCGGGGAGCTGTTTTTT. This gives the protein CATSTSNTGELFF.

The chain carries TRBV20-1 and TRBJ2-1; 10 bases fit TRBD2. CDR3 length: 15 amino acids. V lost 6 bases to trimming and J lost 9 bases; unmatched junction nucleotides: 14. CDR1 is DFQATT and CDR2 is SNEGSKA in the germline V gene (reference sequence). The DNA for the CDR3 is TGCAGTGCCCCCCAAGGCCTAGCGGGAGACCCTGAGCAGTTCTTC. Protein sequence: CSAPQGLAGDPEQFF.

The chain uses TRBV6-2 or TRBV6-3 and TRBJ1-4; D is unclear. The CDR3 has 17 residues. The germline CDR1 and CDR2 sequences are MNHEY and SVGEGT. With 3 bases removed from V and 0 bases from J, the gap between germline ends came to 14 bases. The CDR3 coding sequence is TGTGCCAGCAGTTATCGCCGGGGAGGCGCAACTAATGAAAAACTGTTTTTT. Amino acids: CASSYRRGGATNEKLFF.

This clonotype was seen only a few times. The rearrangement links TRBV24-1 to TRBJ1-2, with D possibly being TRBD1 (6 bases). V was trimmed by 3 bases and J by 7 bases, leaving 14 bases between them. In germline, CDR1 is KGHDR, CDR2 SFDVKD. The CDR3 is 14 amino acids. CDR3 in DNA: TGTGCCACCAGTGATGTGAACAGGGAGGCTGGCTACACCTTC. As protein: CATSDVNREAGYTF.

In its sample, this clonotype was seen a few times. This chain joins TRBV9 and TRBJ2-5; possibly TRBD2 for D (6 bases). The CDR3 totals 12 residues. Germline CDR1 SGDLS, CDR2 YYNGEE. V lost 0 bases and J lost 13, with 13 bases in between. The CDR3 DNA reads as TGTGCCAGCAGCGTAGCTGAGACTAGACTGTACTTC. Its protein product is CASSVAETRLYF. The variable domain in full, with the rest retrieved from reference TRBV9 and TRBJ2-5, is DSGVTQTPKHLITATGQRVTLRCSPRSGDLSVYWYQQSLDQGLQFLIQYYNGEERAKGNILERFSAQQFPDLHSELNLSSLELGDSALYFCASSVAETRLYFGPGTRLLVL.